A single sample is the source of the 19 T cell receptor beta chains below, sequenced in a study of T cell repertoires in cytomegalovirus infection. Their antigen targets remain unknown. TCRdb reprocessed the reads via MiXCR and lists one record per CDR3 protein. The sample consists of approximately 310,000 distinct CDR3 sequences, more than 20% of them appearing once. The sequences come from cultured PBMCs, collected from culture after CMV antigen stimulation. Receptor source: a human donor in good health (CMV status not recorded). Some clones in this sample may be carry-over from other donors' samples.

This sequence joins TRBV20-1 and TRBJ1-6, with D possibly matching TRBD1 (5 bases). CDR3 length: 14 amino acids. The germline CDR1 and CDR2 sequences are DFQATT and SNEGSKA (reference sequence). V was clipped by 3 bases and J by 5 bases, with 11 bases between them. The CDR3 loop is CSASPGRNNSPLHF. In nucleotides, the CDR3 is TGCAGTGCTAGTCCGGGACGGAATAATTCACCCCTCCACTTT.

The chain has TRBV5-1 and TRBJ2-3; D assignment may be TRBD1 or TRBD2 (5 bases each). The CDR3 sequence is 15 residues long. Germline V gene data show CDR1 as SGHRS and CDR2 as YFSETQ. With 0 bases removed from V and 3 bases from J, the gap between germline ends came to 11 bases. The CDR3 region is CASSLDAGSTDTQYF. The DNA for the CDR3 is TGCGCCAGCAGCTTGGATGCAGGGAGTACAGATACGCAGTATTTT.

The chain links TRBV15 to TRBJ2-1, with 10 bases aligning to TRBD2. CDR3 length equals 13 residues. CDR1 is LNHNV and CDR2 is YYDKDF in the germline V gene (reference sequence). Here the CDR3 DNA reads TGTGCGACCGGACTAGCGGTTTACAATGAGCAGTTCTTC. Translating gives CATGLAVYNEQFF.

This clonotype came up many times. The J gene is TRBJ2-7, the V gene TRBV7-2, with D tentatively TRBD1 (5 bases). This CDR3 region has 15 residues. Per germline, CDR1 SGHTA and CDR2 FQGNSA. V was shortened by 1 base and J by 2 bases, with 12 bases between the two germline ends. The CDR3 loop is CASSLDTGSTYEQYF. The CDR3 DNA reads TGTGCCAGCAGCTTAGATACAGGTAGTACCTACGAGCAGTACTTC.

The chain recombines TRBV6-1 with TRBJ1-2; D call uncertain. There are 15 residues in the CDR3. Germline V CDR1 and CDR2: MNHNS, SASEGT. V lost 1 base, J lost 2 bases, and 11 bases lay in between. The CDR3 nucleotides read TGTGCCAGCAGTGAAGATCCGGGTGCGAACTATGGCTACACCTTC. Translating it yields CASSEDPGANYGYTF.

This clonotype was detected many times. The CDR3 DNA sequence: TGTGCCAGCAGCTTTACCGGGACAGCCTACAATGAGCAGTTCTTC. It codes for CASSFTGTAYNEQFF. The chain is built from TRBV7-2 and TRBJ2-1, with TRBD1 matching 7 bases. The J segment lost 2 bases and the V segment lost 3 bases, leaving 4 bases of the junction unmatched. Germline-derived CDR1 and CDR2 are SGHTA and FQGNSA. CDR3 length: 15 amino acids.

This clonotype has only one observation. V usage is TRBV2 and J usage is TRBJ2-2; 7 bases match TRBD1. Trimming removed 8 bases from V and 6 bases from J; junction bases left unmatched: 6. The CDR3 runs 13 residues. Germline V gene data show CDR1 as SNHLY and CDR2 as FYNNEI. The CDR3 loop reads CASRRQGPGELFF. CDR3 in DNA: TGTGCCAGCCGACGACAGGGTCCCGGGGAGCTGTTTTTT.

The V gene is TRBV5-1, the J gene TRBJ2-1; D is possibly TRBD1 (6 bases). Looked up from germline, CDR1 is SGHRS and CDR2 is YFSETQ. The V and J ends lost 2 bases and 7 bases respectively, with 16 bases between them. The CDR3 contains 15 residues. CDR3 region: CASSLRTAYGNEQFF. The CDR3 coding sequence is TGCGCCAGCAGCTTAAGGACAGCGTATGGAAATGAGCAGTTCTTC.

J is TRBJ2-5 and V is TRBV20-1, with D unresolved. V lost 0 bases to trimming and J lost 5 bases, with 4 bases between them. The CDR3 consists of 11 residues. The V gene's germline CDR1 is DFQATT and CDR2 SNEGSKA (reference sequence). CDR3 sequence: CSARDPETQYF. The CDR3 nucleotides read TGCAGTGCTAGAGACCCCGAGACCCAGTACTTC.

The chain is built from TRBV7-2 and TRBJ2-5; possible D gene TRBD1, 6 bases. Germline lookup yields CDR1 SGHTA and CDR2 FQGNSA. Between the trimmed V and J ends, which lost 5 bases and 2 bases, there was a span of 15 bases. This CDR3 is built from 15 residues. CDR3 DNA: TGTGCCAGCAGCAAAGGGGGTGGTTATCAAGAGACCCAGTACTTC. As protein: CASSKGGGYQETQYF. Full variable domain (remainder filled in from reference TRBV7-2 and TRBJ2-5): GAGVSQSPSNKVTEKGKDVELRCDPISGHTALYWYRQSLGQGLEFLIYFQGNSAPDKSGLPSDRFSAERTGGSVSTLTIQRTQQEDSAVYLCASSKGGGYQETQYFGPGTRLLVL.

The chain carries TRBV20-1 and TRBJ1-2, with D maybe TRBD1 (5 bases). Germline lookup yields CDR1 DFQATT and CDR2 SNEGSKA (reference sequence). V was shortened by 4 bases and J by 0 bases, with 9 bases between the two germline ends. CDR3 length: 13 residues. CDR3 sequence reads: CSATRQTNYGYTF. CDR3 DNA sequence: TGCAGTGCTACAAGACAGACTAACTATGGCTACACCTTC.

V and J are TRBV7-2 and TRBJ2-2; 11 positions match TRBD1. This CDR3 has 17 residues. The germline CDR1 and CDR2 sequences are SGHTA and FQGNSA. V was clipped by 3 bases and J by 5 bases; unmatched bases: 8. This CDR3 reads CASSFGAGTGGTGELFF. As DNA, the CDR3 is TGTGCCAGCAGCTTTGGGGCCGGGACAGGGGGAACCGGGGAGCTGTTTTTT.

The gene calls are TRBV20-1 and TRBJ2-5, with TRBD1 identical over 7 bases. The V and J ends lost 4 bases and 4 bases, in that order; junction bases with no gene match: 6. The CDR3 length is 13 residues. The germline V gene has CDR1 DFQATT and CDR2 SNEGSKA (reference sequence). The CDR3 DNA follows: TGCAGTGCTATCCGAGGGACAGTAGAGACCCAGTACTTC. Its translation: CSAIRGTVETQYF.

This clonotype came up a few times. The gene calls are TRBV7-9 and TRBJ2-1, with D hard to call. Germline V gives CDR1 SEHNR, CDR2 FQNEAQ (reference sequence). Trimming stripped 2 bases from V and 8 bases from J, with 10 bases between. This CDR3 spans 13 amino acids. In DNA form, the CDR3 reads TGTGCCAGCAGCTTAATCTCTGGGTATGAGCAGTTCTTC. It translates to CASSLISGYEQFF.

This chain connects TRBV4-2 to TRBJ2-3; 12 positions match TRBD2. V was pared by 2 bases and J by 2 bases, with 5 bases of the junction left unmatched. Germline V gene lookup returns CDR1 LGHNA and CDR2 YNFKEQ. The CDR3 has 17 amino acids. DNA of the CDR3: TGTGCCAGCAGCCAACCGGGACTAGCGGGCCTCACAGATACGCAGTATTTT. Protein: CASSQPGLAGLTDTQYF.

This clonotype was seen more than once but under ten times. The chain recombines TRBV7-2 with TRBJ2-1; the match to TRBD2 covers 8 bases. This CDR3 is built from 16 residues. Germline V gene lookup returns CDR1 SGHTA and CDR2 FQGNSA. V was clipped by 1 base and J by 4 bases; unmatched bases: 6. CDR3 DNA sequence: TGTGCCAGCAGCTTAGAGGGTAGCGGGATTTACAATGAGCAGTTCTTC. Translating gives CASSLEGSGIYNEQFF.

This clonotype was recorded at least ten times. The rearrangement uses TRBV7-9 and TRBJ2-1; 12 positions agree with TRBD1. The ends lost 1 base at V and 7 bases at J; junction bases unmatched: 5. Looked up from germline, CDR1 is SEHNR and CDR2 is FQNEAQ (reference sequence). The CDR3 is made up of 16 amino acids. The CDR3 DNA follows: TGTGCCAGCAGCTTAGGGGACAGGGGGCGAGGAAATGAGCAGTTCTTC. Translating it yields CASSLGDRGRGNEQFF.

This clonotype was counted between two and nine times. This chain joins TRBV27 and TRBJ1-1; weak D call: TRBD1 (6 bases). The CDR3 loop spans 13 amino acids. Germline-derived CDR1 and CDR2 are MNHEY and SMNVEV (reference sequence). V lost 8 bases, J lost 1 base, and 11 bases lay in between. The CDR3: CASGYRENTEAFF. The CDR3 DNA reads as TGTGCCAGCGGCTACAGGGAGAACACTGAAGCTTTCTTT.

The V gene is TRBV19, the J gene TRBJ2-7, with D possibly TRBD2 on 6 matching bases. The CDR3 is 14 residues long. Trimming shortened V by 5 bases and J by 0 bases, and 11 bases separated the two germline ends. Per germline, CDR1 LNHDA and CDR2 SQIVND (reference sequence). The CDR3 nucleotides read TGTGCCAGTAGTGAGCGGGCCAGCTCCTACGAGCAGTACGTC. Protein product: CASSERASSYEQYV.